These 25 T cell receptor beta chains originate from one sample sequenced in a study of T cell responses to AZD1222 COVID-19 vaccine. Generated by immunoSEQ multiplex PCR, the TCRdb table keeps only in-frame clones and is missing some. The repertoire holds about 140,000 clones, with approximately 92% as singletons. Here the sequenced sample was peripheral blood, taken 28 days after the second AZD1222 dose. Receptors originate from an adult who received the AZD1222 COVID-19 vaccine.

The chain couples TRBV27 to TRBJ1-5, with D maybe TRBD1 (6 bases). This CDR3 spans 14 amino acids. Looked up from germline, CDR1 is MNHEY and CDR2 is SMNVEV (reference sequence). Trimming pared 2 bases from V and 7 bases from J, leaving 12 bases between. The CDR3 DNA is TGTGCCAGCAGTTTACGGGAGGGGGGACAGCCCCAGCATTTT. This sequence encodes CASSLREGGQPQHF.

The J gene is TRBJ1-1, the V gene TRBV25-1, with D perhaps TRBD1 (5 bases). This CDR3 contains 15 residues. Trimming removed 5 bases at V and 2 bases at J, with 15 bases between. Germline CDR1 reads MGHDK; CDR2 reads SYGVNS. DNA of the CDR3: TGTGCCAGCAGTCTCTACCGGGGGACCAACACTGAAGCTTTCTTT. It encodes CASSLYRGTNTEAFF.

The rearrangement uses TRBV28 and TRBJ1-5, with TRBD1 matching 9 bases. The CDR3 is 13 residues long. CDR1 is MDHEN and CDR2 is SYDVKM in the germline V gene. V shed 10 bases, J shed 7 bases, and the junction held 8 bases outside the gene matches. CDR3 in amino acids: CATVGDRDQPQHF. CDR3 nucleotide sequence: TGTGCCACCGTCGGGGACAGGGACCAGCCCCAGCATTTT.

The V gene is TRBV27, the J gene TRBJ2-1, with 8 positions matching TRBD2. The CDR3 sequence is 15 residues long. Germline V lookup: CDR1 MNHEY, CDR2 SMNVEV (reference sequence). V trimming: 2 bases; J trimming: 6 bases; junction bases outside the gene matches: 6. CDR3 protein: CASSLEGLEFNEQFF. CDR3 DNA: TGTGCCAGCAGTTTAGAGGGACTAGAGTTCAATGAGCAGTTCTTC.

This chain links TRBV30 with TRBJ1-5; D is possibly TRBD1 (6 bases). Germline assignment: CDR1 GTSNPN and CDR2 SVGIG (reference sequence). V gave up 2 bases and J gave up 13 bases, with 18 bases separating them. The length of the CDR3 is 13 residues. CDR3 nucleotides: TGTGCCTGGAGTATCATCGGGAGCGGGACACAGCATTTT. This sequence encodes CAWSIIGSGTQHF.

The chain's CDR3 is CASTFWGSQTQYYSNQPQHF. The CDR3 nucleotides read TGTGCCAGCACCTTTTGGGGATCCCAGACACAGTATTATAGCAATCAGCCCCAGCATTTT. The rearrangement uses TRBV11-3 and TRBJ1-5; no reliable D call. Germline values: CDR1 SGHNT, CDR2 YENEEA. V was pared by 7 bases and J by 0 bases, with 28 bases between. This CDR3 comprises 20 residues.

The genes are TRBV25-1 and TRBJ1-2, with D tentatively TRBD1 (5 bases). The germline V gene encodes CDR1 MGHDK and CDR2 SYGVNS. The CDR3 sequence is 14 residues long. The V gene lost 1 base and the J gene lost 0 bases, with 6 bases spanning the gap. The CDR3: CASSESGANYGYTF. CDR3 in DNA: TGTGCCAGCAGTGAATCGGGGGCTAACTATGGCTACACCTTC.

The chain links TRBV18 to TRBJ1-2; possible D gene TRBD1, 5 bases. The V gene lost 4 bases and the J gene lost 10 bases, with 13 bases spanning the gap. Germline CDR1 KGHSH, CDR2 LQKENI. This CDR3 spans 12 amino acids. The CDR3 region is CASSQRDGAYTF. CDR3 nucleotide sequence: TGTGCCAGCTCACAAAGGGACGGAGCCTACACCTTC.

The rearrangement joins TRBV6-5 to TRBJ1-5; tentative D call: TRBD1 (5 bases). There are 14 residues in the CDR3. The V end was cut by 6 bases, the J end by 3 bases, with 12 bases between. Germline values: CDR1 MNHEY, CDR2 SVGAGI. CDR3 sequence reads: CASREGGVNQPQHF. DNA of the CDR3: TGTGCCAGCAGGGAGGGAGGGGTCAATCAGCCCCAGCATTTT.

The V and J genes are TRBV7-2 and TRBJ2-4; D is perhaps TRBD1 or TRBD2 (5 bases each). CDR1 and CDR2 (germline): SGHTA, FQGNSA. This CDR3 is 16 amino acids long. V was cut by 5 bases and J by 1 base, with 15 bases left in between. The CDR3 region has the DNA TGTGCCAGCAGCCTCGTGGGGACGAGGGCCAAAAACATTCAGTACTTC. It specifies CASSLVGTRAKNIQYF.

The rearrangement uses TRBV5-4 and TRBJ2-3; D may be TRBD2 (5 bases). Deletions cut 4 bases from V and 7 bases from J, with 13 bases between. This CDR3 region has 13 residues. Germline V gene lookup returns CDR1 SGHNT and CDR2 YYREEE (reference sequence). The CDR3 sequence: CASSPKLENTQYF. The DNA for the CDR3 is TGTGCCAGCAGCCCTAAACTAGAAAATACGCAGTATTTT.

This clone was detected once. The CDR3 is CASSLAGGGYTF. The CDR3 DNA is TGCGCCAGCAGCTTGGCAGGTGGTGGCTACACCTTC. The chain joins TRBV5-1 to TRBJ1-2; D unresolved. The germline V gene encodes CDR1 SGHRS and CDR2 YFSETQ. Deletions cut 0 bases from V and 7 bases from J, with 7 bases between. The CDR3 runs to 12 residues.

V and J are TRBV5-6 and TRBJ2-7; 7 nucleotides agree with TRBD1. Trimming took 3 bases from V and 0 from J; bases not matched to a gene: 3. This CDR3 contains 14 residues. CDR1 is SGHDT and CDR2 is YYEEEE in the germline V gene. CDR3 DNA sequence: TGTGCCAGCAGCTGGGACAGAAGCTCCTACGAGCAGTACTTC. Translating gives CASSWDRSSYEQYF.

J is TRBJ2-7 and V is TRBV28; D is undetermined. V was cut by 5 bases and J by 3 bases, with 2 bases left in between. CDR3 length: 10 residues. Germline V lookup: CDR1 MDHEN, CDR2 SYDVKM. Written as DNA, the CDR3 is TGTGCCAGCAGTGACTACGAGCAGTACTTC. This gives the protein CASSDYEQYF. The whole variable domain, filled in from reference TRBV28 and TRBJ2-7, reads DVKVTQSSRYLVKRTGEKVFLECVQDMDHENMFWYRQDPGLGLRLIYFSYDVKMKEKGDIPEGYSVSREKKERFSLILESASTNQTSMYLCASSDYEQYFGPGTRLTVT.

The chain recombines TRBV27 with TRBJ2-3; D perhaps matches TRBD1 (5 bases). V lost 8 bases and J lost 3, with 18 bases in between. CDR3 length: 15 residues. Germline V gene data show CDR1 as MNHEY and CDR2 as SMNVEV (reference sequence). The CDR3 sequence is CASGPRGARTDTQYF. Here the CDR3 DNA reads TGTGCCAGCGGACCTAGGGGCGCGAGGACAGATACGCAGTATTTT.

This clone showed up just once. This sequence joins TRBV18 and TRBJ1-1; a weak D match, TRBD1 (5 bases). Trimming removed 3 bases from V and 5 bases from J, with 13 bases in between. CDR1 and CDR2 (germline): KGHSH, LQKENI. This CDR3 contains 14 residues. CDR3 loop: CASSPEAEGTEAFF. In nucleotides, the CDR3 is TGTGCCAGCTCACCGGAGGCCGAGGGGACTGAAGCTTTCTTT.

The chain uses TRBV7-6 and TRBJ1-4, with 9 bases aligning to TRBD1. V shed 3 bases, J shed 4 bases, and the junction held 0 bases outside the gene matches. CDR1 SGHVS and CDR2 FNYEAQ come from the germline V gene. The CDR3 is 14 residues long. This chain's CDR3 is CASSLDRGNEKLFF. The DNA for the CDR3 is TGTGCCAGCAGCTTGGACAGGGGTAATGAAAAACTGTTTTTT.

The chain links TRBV25-1 to TRBJ1-2; possible D gene TRBD1, 5 bases. This CDR3 comprises 15 residues. With 5 bases removed from V and 4 bases from J, the gap between germline ends came to 17 bases. Germline V gene sequence: CDR1 MGHDK, CDR2 SYGVNS. CDR3 loop: CASSPWETGTYGYTF. The CDR3 DNA reads as TGTGCCAGCAGTCCGTGGGAAACAGGCACCTATGGCTACACCTTC.

This rearrangement joins TRBV28 to TRBJ1-1, with D tentatively TRBD1 (6 bases). Germline-derived CDR1 and CDR2 are MDHEN and SYDVKM. CDR3 size: 13 residues. V lost 2 bases and J lost 4, with 8 bases in between. In DNA form, the CDR3 reads TGTGCCAGCAGTTTAACAGGGATCACTGAAGCTTTCTTT. Amino acids: CASSLTGITEAFF.

The chain couples TRBV3-1 (or the pseudogene TRBV3-2) to TRBJ1-2; TRBD1 agrees at 8 bases. J gave up 5 bases and V 5 bases, and 16 bases lay outside the gene matches. Germline V gene lookup returns CDR1 LGHDT and CDR2 YNNKEL (reference sequence). This CDR3 comprises 17 residues. In DNA form, the CDR3 reads TGTGCCAGCAGCACGCCCCGGGGACAGGACCTTCGGTATGGCTACACCTTC. Translated, it gives CASSTPRGQDLRYGYTF.

This clone was recorded only once. The chain employs TRBV19 and TRBJ1-2; D is undetermined. V lost 3 bases, J lost 8 bases, and 13 bases lay in between. The CDR3 consists of 13 residues. Per the germline V gene, CDR1 is LNHDA and CDR2 is SQIVND (reference sequence). The CDR3 region has the DNA TGTGCCAGTAGTATTGATGGGGAACGCGGCTACACCTTC. This gives the protein CASSIDGERGYTF.

This clone has only one observation. This chain links TRBV14 with TRBJ2-1, with D perhaps being TRBD1 or TRBD2 (5 bases each). Germline V lookup: CDR1 SGHDN, CDR2 FVKESK. This CDR3 has 13 amino acids. V was pared by 1 base and J by 7 bases, with 8 bases between. For the CDR3, the DNA is TGTGCCAGCAGCCAAGTTTGGGGGAATGAGCAGTTCTTC. It is translated as CASSQVWGNEQFF.

V usage is TRBV11-2 and J usage is TRBJ1-6; TRBD1 is a possible D gene (6 bases). This CDR3 has 14 amino acids. V lost 2 bases to trimming and J lost 5 bases, with 7 bases between them. Germline-derived CDR1 and CDR2 are SGHAT and FQNNGV. The CDR3 loop is CASSLRQDNSPLHF. The CDR3 DNA reads as TGTGCCAGCAGCTTAAGACAGGATAATTCACCCCTCCACTTT. The full variable domain, in which reference TRBV11-2 and TRBJ1-6 provide the parts outside the CDR3, is EAGVAQSPRYKIIEKRQSVAFWCNPISGHATLYWYQQILGQGPKLLIQFQNNGVVDDSQLPKDRFSAERLKGVDSTLKIQPAKLEDSAVYLCASSLRQDNSPLHFGNGTRLTVT.

V and J are TRBV19 and TRBJ1-5; the D gene is possibly TRBD1 (6 bases). V dropped 5 bases and J dropped 7 bases, with 12 bases sitting between them. Germline V lookup: CDR1 LNHDA, CDR2 SQIVND (reference sequence). The CDR3 is made up of 13 amino acids. Here the CDR3 reads CASSPWGLQPQHF. In DNA, the CDR3 is TGTGCCAGTAGTCCTTGGGGGCTCCAGCCCCAGCATTTT.

The chain recombines TRBV24-1 with TRBJ2-1; 9 bases align to TRBD2. The CDR3 has 17 residues. J gave up 10 bases and V 0 bases, and 12 bases lay outside the gene matches. Germline V gene sequence: CDR1 KGHDR, CDR2 SFDVKD. The CDR3 bases are TGTGCCACCAGTGATTTGCGGGCGGGAGGGAAGTATGGAGAGCAGTTCTTC. Its protein product is CATSDLRAGGKYGEQFF.